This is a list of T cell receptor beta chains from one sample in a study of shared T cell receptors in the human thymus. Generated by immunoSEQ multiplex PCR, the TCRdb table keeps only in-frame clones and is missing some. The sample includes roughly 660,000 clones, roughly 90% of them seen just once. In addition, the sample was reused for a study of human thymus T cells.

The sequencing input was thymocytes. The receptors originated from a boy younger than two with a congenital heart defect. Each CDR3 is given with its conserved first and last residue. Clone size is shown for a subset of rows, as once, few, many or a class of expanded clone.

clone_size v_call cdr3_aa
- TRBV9 CASSVGAGLGNNEQFF
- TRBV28 CASSLSGEGRYF
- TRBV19 CASSPSPGDEQFF
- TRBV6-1 CASWSGQGLYEQYF
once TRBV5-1 CASSLSGRTSPQETQYF
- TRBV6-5 CASSGHTGDPDTQYF
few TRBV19 CASSFGEGNTEAFF
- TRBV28 CASGGAGGPPYEQYF
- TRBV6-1 CASSELVAVYEQYF
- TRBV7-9 CASSPREQYF
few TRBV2 CASSTGVGNTIYF
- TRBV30 CAWSSPVPSYEQYF
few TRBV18 CASSPTGEGDGYTF
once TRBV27 CASSLLSSGRYEQYF
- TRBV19 CASRPGSRDTQYF
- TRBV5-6 CASSLRGVQETQYF
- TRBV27 CASTPGLGNEQYF
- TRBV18 CASSPFRTNEKLFF
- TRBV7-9 CASSLFGTSGTTDYEQYF
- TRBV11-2 CASSLVDRGLNTEAFF
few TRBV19 CASSRAGDRYEQYF
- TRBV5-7 CASSLVDFTNEKLFF
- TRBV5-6 CASSAGGEVTQYF
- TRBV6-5 CASSATSGEQFF
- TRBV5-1 CASSPGLTPPYNEQFF
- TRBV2 CASSEAGRGGTEAFF
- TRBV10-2 CASSARGGYGANVLTF
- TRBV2 CASSESPGVNTEAFF
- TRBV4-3 CASSPEERGRRGANVLTF
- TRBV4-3 CASSQKKGRQTQYF
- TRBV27 CASSLRGTTGLAGYEQFF
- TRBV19 CASLRGQGDGYTF
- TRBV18 CASSPGENTEAFF
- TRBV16 CASSPTRERDEQFF
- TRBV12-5 CASGLISTGELFF
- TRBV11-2 CASGGWEFELFF
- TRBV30 CAWSARDSSYEQYF
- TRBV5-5 CASSARQAILWDGELFF
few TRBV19 CASSIRGWTGELFF
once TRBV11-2 CASSFGQGAPSGANVLTF
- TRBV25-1 CASSEWGRDNEQFF
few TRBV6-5 CASFSGGTYEQYF
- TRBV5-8 CASSLDPHFYEQYF
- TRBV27 CASRPSSTGVGNQPQHF